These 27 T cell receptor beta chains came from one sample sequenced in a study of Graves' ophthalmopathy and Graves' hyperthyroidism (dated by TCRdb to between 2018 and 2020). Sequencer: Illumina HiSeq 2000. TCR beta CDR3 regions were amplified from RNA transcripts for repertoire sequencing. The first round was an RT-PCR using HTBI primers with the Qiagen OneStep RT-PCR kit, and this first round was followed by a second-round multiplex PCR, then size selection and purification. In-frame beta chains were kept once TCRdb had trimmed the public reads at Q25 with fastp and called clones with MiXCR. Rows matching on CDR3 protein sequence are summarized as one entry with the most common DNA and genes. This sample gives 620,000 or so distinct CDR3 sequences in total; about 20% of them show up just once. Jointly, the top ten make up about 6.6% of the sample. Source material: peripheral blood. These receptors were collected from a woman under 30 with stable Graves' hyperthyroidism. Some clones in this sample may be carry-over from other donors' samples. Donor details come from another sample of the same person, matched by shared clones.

As DNA, the CDR3 is TGTGCCAGCGAAAATTTAGGTTACACTGAAGCTTTCTTT. This sequence encodes CASENLGYTEAFF. The chain joins TRBV12-3 or TRBV12-4 to TRBJ1-1; D unresolved. Between the trimmed V and J ends, which lost 8 bases and 3 bases, there was a span of 13 bases. CDR3 size: 13 residues.

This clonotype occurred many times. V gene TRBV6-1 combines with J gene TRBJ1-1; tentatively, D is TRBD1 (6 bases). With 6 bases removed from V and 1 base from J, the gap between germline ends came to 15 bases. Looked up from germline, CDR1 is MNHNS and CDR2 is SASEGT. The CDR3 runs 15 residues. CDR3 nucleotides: TGTGCCAGCAGCTGGTACAGGGAACAGAACACTGAAGCTTTCTTT. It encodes CASSWYREQNTEAFF.

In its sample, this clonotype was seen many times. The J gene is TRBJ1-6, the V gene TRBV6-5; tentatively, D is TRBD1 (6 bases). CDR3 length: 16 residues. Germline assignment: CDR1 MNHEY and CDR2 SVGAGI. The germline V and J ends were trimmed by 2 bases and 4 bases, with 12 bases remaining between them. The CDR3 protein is CASSYTLTGYNSPLHF. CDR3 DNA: TGTGCCAGCAGTTACACCTTAACAGGGTATAATTCACCCCTCCACTTT.

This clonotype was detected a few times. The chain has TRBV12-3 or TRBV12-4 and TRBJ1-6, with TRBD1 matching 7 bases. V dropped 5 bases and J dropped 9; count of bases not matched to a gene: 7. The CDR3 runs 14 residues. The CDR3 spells CASSKRTGGSPLHF. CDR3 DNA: TGTGCCAGCAGTAAAAGGACAGGAGGTTCACCCCTCCACTTT.

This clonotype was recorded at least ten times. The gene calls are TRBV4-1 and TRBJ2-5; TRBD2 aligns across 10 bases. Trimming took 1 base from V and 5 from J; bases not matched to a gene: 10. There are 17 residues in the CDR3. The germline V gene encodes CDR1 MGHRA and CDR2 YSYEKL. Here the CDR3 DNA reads TGCGCCAGCAGCCAAGTCGGTCTAGCGGGAGTCGCGGAGACCCAGTACTTC. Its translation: CASSQVGLAGVAETQYF.

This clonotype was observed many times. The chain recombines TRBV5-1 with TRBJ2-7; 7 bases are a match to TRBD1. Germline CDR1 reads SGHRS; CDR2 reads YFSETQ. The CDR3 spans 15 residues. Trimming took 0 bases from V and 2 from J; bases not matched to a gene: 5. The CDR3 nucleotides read TGCGCCAGCAGCTTGGAGGGACAGAGTGCCTACGAGCAGTACTTC. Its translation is CASSLEGQSAYEQYF.

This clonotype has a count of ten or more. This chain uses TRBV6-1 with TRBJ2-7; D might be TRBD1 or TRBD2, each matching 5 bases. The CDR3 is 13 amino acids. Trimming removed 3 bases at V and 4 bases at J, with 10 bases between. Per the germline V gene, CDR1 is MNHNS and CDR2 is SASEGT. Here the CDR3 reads CASSDWGNYEQYF. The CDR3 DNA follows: TGTGCCAGCAGTGATTGGGGGAATTACGAGCAGTACTTC.

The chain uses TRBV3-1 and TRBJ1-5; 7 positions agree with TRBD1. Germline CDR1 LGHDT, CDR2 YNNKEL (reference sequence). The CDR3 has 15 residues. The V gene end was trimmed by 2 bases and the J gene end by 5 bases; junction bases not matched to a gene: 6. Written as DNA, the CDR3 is TGTGCCAGCAGCCAATTCGGCAGGGGGGATCAGCCCCAGCATTTT. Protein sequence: CASSQFGRGDQPQHF.

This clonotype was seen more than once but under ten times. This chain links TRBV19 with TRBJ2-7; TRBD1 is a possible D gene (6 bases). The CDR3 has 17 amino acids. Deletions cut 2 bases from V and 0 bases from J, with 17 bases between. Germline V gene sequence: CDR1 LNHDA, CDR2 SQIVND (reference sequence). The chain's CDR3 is CASSILDARGDSYEQYF. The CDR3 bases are TGTGCCAGTAGTATATTGGACGCCAGGGGAGACTCCTACGAGCAGTACTTC.

Here the CDR3 DNA reads TGTGCCAGCAGACCTACAGGGGGAGCGAACACCGGGGAGCTGTTTTTT. It is translated as CASRPTGGANTGELFF. This chain links TRBV12-3 or TRBV12-4 with TRBJ2-2; TRBD1 matches at 8 bases. The CDR3 is made up of 16 amino acids. J was trimmed by 0 bases and V by 6 bases; bases with no gene match: 6.

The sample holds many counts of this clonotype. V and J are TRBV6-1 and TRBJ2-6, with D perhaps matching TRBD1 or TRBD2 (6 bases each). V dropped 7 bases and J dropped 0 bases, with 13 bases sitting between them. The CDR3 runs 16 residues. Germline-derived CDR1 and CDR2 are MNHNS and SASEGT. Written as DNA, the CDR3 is TGTGCCAGCACGGGGGCTAGGCTCTCTGGGGCCAACGTCCTGACTTTC. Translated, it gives CASTGARLSGANVLTF.

The CDR3 DNA follows: TGTGCCAGCACCATGACTAGCGGGAGGGGAACCAAAAACATTCAGTACTTC. As protein: CASTMTSGRGTKNIQYF. This sequence joins TRBV12-3 or TRBV12-4 and TRBJ2-4, with 14 bases lining up with TRBD2. Trimming took 7 bases from V and 2 from J; bases not matched to a gene: 7. This CDR3 has 17 residues.

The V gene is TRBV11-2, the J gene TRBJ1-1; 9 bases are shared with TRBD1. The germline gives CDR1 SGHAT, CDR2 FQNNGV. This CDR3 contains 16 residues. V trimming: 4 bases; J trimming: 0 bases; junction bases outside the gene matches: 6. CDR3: CASSSGTGRLNTEAFF. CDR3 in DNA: TGTGCCAGCAGCTCAGGGACAGGGCGGCTGAACACTGAAGCTTTCTTT.

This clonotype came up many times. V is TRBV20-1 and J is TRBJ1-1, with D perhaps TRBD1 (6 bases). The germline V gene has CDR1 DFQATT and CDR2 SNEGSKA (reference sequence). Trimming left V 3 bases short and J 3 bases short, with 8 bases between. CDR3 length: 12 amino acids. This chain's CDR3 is CSARDSHTEAFF. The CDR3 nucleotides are TGCAGTGCTAGGGACAGCCACACTGAAGCTTTCTTT.

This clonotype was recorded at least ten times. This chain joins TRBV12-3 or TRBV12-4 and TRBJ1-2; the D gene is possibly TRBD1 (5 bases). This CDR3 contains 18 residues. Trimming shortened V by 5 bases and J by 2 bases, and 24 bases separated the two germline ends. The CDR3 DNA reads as TGTGCCAGCAGTCTACGCCCCGGAACGGGACCGACAAACTATGGCTACACCTTC. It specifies CASSLRPGTGPTNYGYTF.

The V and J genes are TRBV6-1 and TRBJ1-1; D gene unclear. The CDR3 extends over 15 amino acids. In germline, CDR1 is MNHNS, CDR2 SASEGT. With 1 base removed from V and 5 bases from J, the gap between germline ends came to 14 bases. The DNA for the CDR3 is TGTGCCAGCAGTGAAGGAGCGGCCGGGGAGACTGAAGCTTTCTTT. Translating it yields CASSEGAAGETEAFF.

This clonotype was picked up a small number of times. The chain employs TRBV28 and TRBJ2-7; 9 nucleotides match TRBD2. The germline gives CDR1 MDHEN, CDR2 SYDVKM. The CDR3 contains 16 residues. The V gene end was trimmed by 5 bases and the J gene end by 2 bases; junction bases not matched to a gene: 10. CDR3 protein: CASSQTVAGETYEQYF. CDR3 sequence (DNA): TGTGCCAGCAGTCAAACTGTAGCGGGAGAAACCTACGAGCAGTACTTC.

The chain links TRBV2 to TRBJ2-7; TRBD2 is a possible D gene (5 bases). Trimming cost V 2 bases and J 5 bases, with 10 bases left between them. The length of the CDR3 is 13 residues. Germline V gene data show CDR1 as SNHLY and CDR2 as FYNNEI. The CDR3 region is CASSETAVDEQYF. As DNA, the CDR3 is TGTGCCAGCAGTGAAACAGCGGTCGACGAGCAGTACTTC.

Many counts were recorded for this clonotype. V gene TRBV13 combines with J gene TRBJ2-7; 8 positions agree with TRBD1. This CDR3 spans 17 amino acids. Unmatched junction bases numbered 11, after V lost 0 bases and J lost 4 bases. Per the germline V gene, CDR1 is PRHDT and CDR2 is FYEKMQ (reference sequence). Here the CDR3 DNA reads TGTGCCAGCAGCTTAGGCGGTGGGACAGGAACCCTTTACGAGCAGTACTTC. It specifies CASSLGGGTGTLYEQYF.

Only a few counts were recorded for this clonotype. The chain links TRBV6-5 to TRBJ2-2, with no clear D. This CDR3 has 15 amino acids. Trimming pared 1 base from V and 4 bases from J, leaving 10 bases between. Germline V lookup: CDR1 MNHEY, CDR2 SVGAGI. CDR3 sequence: CASSYWTWGTGELFF. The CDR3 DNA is TGTGCCAGCAGTTACTGGACCTGGGGCACCGGGGAGCTGTTTTTT.

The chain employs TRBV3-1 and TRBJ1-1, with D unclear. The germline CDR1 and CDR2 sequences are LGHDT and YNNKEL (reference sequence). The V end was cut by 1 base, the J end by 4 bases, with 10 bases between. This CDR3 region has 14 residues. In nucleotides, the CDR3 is TGTGCCAGCAGCCAAGCCCCCGGGAGCACTGAAGCTTTCTTT. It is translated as CASSQAPGSTEAFF. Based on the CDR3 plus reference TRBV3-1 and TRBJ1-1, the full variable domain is DTAVSQTPKYLVTQMGNDKSIKCEQNLGHDTMYWYKQDSKKFLKIMFSYNNKELIINETVPNRFSPKSPDKAHLNLHINSLELGDSAVYFCASSQAPGSTEAFFGQGTRLTVV.

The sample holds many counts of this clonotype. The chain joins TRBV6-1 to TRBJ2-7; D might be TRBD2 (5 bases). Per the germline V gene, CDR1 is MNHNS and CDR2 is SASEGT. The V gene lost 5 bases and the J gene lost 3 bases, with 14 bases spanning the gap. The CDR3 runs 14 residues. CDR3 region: CASSPQLAFYEQYF. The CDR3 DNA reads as TGTGCCAGCAGTCCTCAGCTAGCCTTCTACGAGCAGTACTTC.

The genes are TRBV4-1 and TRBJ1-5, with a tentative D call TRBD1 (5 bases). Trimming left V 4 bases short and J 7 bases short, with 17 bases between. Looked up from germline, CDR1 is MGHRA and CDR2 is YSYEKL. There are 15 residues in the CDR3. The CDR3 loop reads CASSPRDWKGQPQHF. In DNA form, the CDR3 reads TGCGCCAGCAGCCCCCGAGACTGGAAGGGGCAGCCCCAGCATTTT.

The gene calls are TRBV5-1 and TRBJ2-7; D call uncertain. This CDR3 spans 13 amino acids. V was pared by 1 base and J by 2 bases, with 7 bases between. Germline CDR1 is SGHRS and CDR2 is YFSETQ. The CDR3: CASSLSQAYEQYF. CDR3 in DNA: TGCGCCAGCAGCTTGTCACAAGCCTACGAGCAGTACTTC. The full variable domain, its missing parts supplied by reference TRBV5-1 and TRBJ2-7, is KAGVTQTPRYLIKTRGQQVTLSCSPISGHRSVSWYQQTPGQGLQFLFEYFSETQRNKGNFPGRFSGRQFSNSRSEMNVSTLELGDSALYLCASSLSQAYEQYFGPGTRLTVT.

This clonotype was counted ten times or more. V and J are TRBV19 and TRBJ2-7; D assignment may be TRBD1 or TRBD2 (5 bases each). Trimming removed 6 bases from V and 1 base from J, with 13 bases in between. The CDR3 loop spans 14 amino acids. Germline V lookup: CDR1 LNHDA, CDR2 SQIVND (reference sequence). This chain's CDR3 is CASSHPGGSYEQYF. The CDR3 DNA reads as TGTGCCAGTAGCCATCCTGGGGGATCCTACGAGCAGTACTTC.

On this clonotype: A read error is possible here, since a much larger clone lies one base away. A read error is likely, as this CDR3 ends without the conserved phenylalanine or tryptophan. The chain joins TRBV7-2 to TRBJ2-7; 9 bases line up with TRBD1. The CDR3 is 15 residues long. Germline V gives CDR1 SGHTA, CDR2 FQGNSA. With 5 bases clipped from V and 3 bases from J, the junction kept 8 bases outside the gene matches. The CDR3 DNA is TGTGCCAGCAGCCCTCAGGGGGGACAGGGCTACGAGCAGTACTCC. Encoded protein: CASSPQGGQGYEQYS.

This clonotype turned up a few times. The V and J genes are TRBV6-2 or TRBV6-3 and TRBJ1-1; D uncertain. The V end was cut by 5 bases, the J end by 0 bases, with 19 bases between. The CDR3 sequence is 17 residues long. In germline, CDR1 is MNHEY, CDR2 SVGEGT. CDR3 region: CASSRPTQSEMNTEAFF. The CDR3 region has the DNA TGTGCCAGCAGTCGCCCTACCCAGAGTGAGATGAACACTGAAGCTTTCTTT.